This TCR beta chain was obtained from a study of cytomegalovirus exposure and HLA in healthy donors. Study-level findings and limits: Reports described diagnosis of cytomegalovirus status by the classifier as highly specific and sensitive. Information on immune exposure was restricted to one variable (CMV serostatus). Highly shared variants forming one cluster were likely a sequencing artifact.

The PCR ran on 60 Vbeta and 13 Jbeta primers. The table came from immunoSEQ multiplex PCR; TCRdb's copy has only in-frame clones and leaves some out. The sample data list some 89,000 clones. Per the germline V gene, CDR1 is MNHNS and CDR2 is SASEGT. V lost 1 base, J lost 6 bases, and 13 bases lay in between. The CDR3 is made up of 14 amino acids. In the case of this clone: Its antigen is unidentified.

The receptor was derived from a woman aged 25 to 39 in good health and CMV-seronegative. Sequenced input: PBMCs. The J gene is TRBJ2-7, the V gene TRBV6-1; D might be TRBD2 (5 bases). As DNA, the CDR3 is TGTGCCAGCAGTGAAGGATCTCCGGGGTTCGAGCAGTACTTC. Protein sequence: CASSEGSPGFEQYF.